This TCR beta chain originates from a study of vaccination and CD4 T cells after COVID-19. Stated treatment: approximately 9-day PBMC culture with coronavirus spike peptide pools or control peptides (ViraFEST assay). Only a few counts were recorded for this clonotype. Antigen: not known. An Oncomine TCR Beta short-read assay was used to sequence the DNA from cultured CD4+ T cells. TCRdb re-derived calls from the PCR reads in MiXCR, one entry per CDR3 protein. This repertoire shows more than 13,000 distinct CDR3 sequences, around a fifth found once; its top ten account for approximately 12%. CDR3 size: 16 residues. V was trimmed by 0 bases and J by 6 bases, leaving 12 bases between them. Germline V gene data show CDR1 as MNHEY and CDR2 as SMNVEV (reference sequence).

This receptor was obtained from a human donor who received a COVID-19 vaccine. The chain couples TRBV27 to TRBJ1-6, with a tentative D call TRBD1 (6 bases). This specimen was CD4+ T cells from blood, cultured in vitro, taken before SARS-CoV-2 vaccination. Here the CDR3 reads CASSLSAGGINSPLHF. In DNA, the CDR3 is TGTGCCAGCAGTTTATCCGCTGGGGGCATTAATTCACCCCTCCACTTT.